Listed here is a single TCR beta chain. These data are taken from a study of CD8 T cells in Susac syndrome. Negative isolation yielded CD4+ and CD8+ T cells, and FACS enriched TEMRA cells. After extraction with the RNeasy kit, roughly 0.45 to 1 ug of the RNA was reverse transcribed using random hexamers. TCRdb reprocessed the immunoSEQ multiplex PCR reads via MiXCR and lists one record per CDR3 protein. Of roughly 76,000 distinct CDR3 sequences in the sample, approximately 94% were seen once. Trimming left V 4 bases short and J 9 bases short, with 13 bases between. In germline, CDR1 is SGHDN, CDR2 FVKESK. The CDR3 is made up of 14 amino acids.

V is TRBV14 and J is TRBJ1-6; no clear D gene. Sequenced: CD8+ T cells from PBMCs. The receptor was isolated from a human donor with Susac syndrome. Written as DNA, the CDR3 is TGTGCCAGCAGCCCCTTGCCATTCGGTTCACCCCTCCACTTT. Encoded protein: CASSPLPFGSPLHF.